This T cell receptor beta chain was captured in a study of blood T cells in healthy people across ages. The CDR3 has 15 amino acids. V was clipped by 1 base and J by 0 bases, with 9 bases between them. Per the germline V gene, CDR1 is SGHTA and CDR2 is FQGNSA. Alongside a J-beta primer mix, a sample-barcoded 5' primer served in a second PCR lasting about 7 to 12 cycles. Individual samples furnished no less than 3 million CDR3-containing paired-end reads apiece. TCRdb redid the calling of the 5' RACE reads with MiXCR, one entry per CDR3 protein. The sample holds about 780,000 distinct CDR3 sequences, about 59% seen once.

This chain uses TRBV7-2 with TRBJ2-5; tentative D call: TRBD1 (5 bases). The sequenced material came from blood. The source is a man aged 25 to 40 in good health. Written as DNA, the CDR3 is TGTGCCAGCAGCTTAGGGACACAGTACCAAGAGACCCAGTACTTC. Its protein product is CASSLGTQYQETQYF.